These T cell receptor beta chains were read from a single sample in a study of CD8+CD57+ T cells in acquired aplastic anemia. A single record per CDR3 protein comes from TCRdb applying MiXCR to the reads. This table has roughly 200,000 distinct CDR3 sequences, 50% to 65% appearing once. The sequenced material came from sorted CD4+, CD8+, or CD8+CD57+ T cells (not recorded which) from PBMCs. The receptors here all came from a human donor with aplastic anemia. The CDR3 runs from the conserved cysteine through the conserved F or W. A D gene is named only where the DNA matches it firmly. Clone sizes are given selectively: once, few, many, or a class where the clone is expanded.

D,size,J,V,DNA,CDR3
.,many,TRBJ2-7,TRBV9,TGTGCCAGCAGCGTAGCCGACACCTCCTACGAGCAGTACTTC,CASSVADTSYEQYF
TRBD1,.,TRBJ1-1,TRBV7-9,TGTGCCAGCAGCTTAGGGACAGGGGCGACTGAAGCTTTCTTT,CASSLGTGATEAFF
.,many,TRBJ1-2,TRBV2,TGTGCCAGCAGTGAAATGGGGGGCGGCTATGGCTACACCTTC,CASSEMGGGYGYTF
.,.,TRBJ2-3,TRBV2,TGTGCCAGCAGCCGCCACGGGGGCGAGGGAGATACGCAGTATTTT,CASSRHGGEGDTQYF
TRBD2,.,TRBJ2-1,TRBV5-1,TGCGCCAGCAGCTTCGGGACTAGCGGAGACAATGAGCAGTTCTTC,CASSFGTSGDNEQFF
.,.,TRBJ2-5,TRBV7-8,TGTGCCAGCAGCTTAAATTTGGAGACCCAGTACTTC,CASSLNLETQYF
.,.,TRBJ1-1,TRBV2,TGTGCCAGCAGCTCTGAATTCTTGGCTTTCTTT,CASSSEFLAFF
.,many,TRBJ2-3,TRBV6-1,TGTGCCAGCACCGAGCGACTTTTGAGCACAGATACGCAGTATTTT,CASTERLLSTDTQYF
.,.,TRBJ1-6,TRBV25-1,TGTGCCAGCCGCGGGACGGTTAATTCACCCCTCCACTTT,CASRGTVNSPLHF
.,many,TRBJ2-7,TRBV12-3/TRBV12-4,TGTGCCAGCAGTTTCATGGGAGGTGACGAGCAGTACTTC,CASSFMGGDEQYF
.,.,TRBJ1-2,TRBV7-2,TGTGCCAGCAGCTTAGGCGGGAGCATGCCCTATGGCTACACCTTC,CASSLGGSMPYGYTF
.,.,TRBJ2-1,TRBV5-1,TGCGCCAGCAGGCGGGGTAGCCTCGATGAGCAGTTCTTC,CASRRGSLDEQFF